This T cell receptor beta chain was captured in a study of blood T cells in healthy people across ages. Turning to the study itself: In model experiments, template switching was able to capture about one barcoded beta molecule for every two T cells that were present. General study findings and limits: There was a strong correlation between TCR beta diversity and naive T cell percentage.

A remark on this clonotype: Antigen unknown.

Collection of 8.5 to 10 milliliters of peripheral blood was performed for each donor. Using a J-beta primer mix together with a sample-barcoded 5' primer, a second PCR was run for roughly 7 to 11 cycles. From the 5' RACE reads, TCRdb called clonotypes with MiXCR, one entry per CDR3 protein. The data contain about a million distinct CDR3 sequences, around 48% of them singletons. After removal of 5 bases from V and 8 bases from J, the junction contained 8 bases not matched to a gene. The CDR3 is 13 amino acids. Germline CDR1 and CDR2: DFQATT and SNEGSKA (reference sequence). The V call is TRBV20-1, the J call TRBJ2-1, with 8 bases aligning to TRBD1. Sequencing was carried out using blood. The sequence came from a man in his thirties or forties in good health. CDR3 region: CSASRGQGDEQFF. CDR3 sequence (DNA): TGCAGTGCTTCACGCGGACAGGGTGATGAGCAGTTCTTC.